This TCR beta chain was identified in a study of blood T cell repertoires in COVID-19. Only in-frame clones appear in the TCRdb table, and some are missing; sequencing was by immunoSEQ multiplex PCR. The sample holds around 45,000 clones, approximately 80% seen once. V dropped 2 bases and J dropped 6; count of bases not matched to a gene: 7. This CDR3 contains 15 residues. Germline V gene sequence: CDR1 MNHEY, CDR2 SMNVEV (reference sequence). The origin of this receptor is a woman in her sixties or seventies with acute or convalescent COVID-19. The sequencing input was peripheral blood. The chain has TRBV27 and TRBJ1-1; 9 bases match TRBD1. The CDR3 DNA reads TGTGCCAGCAGTTTAACAGGGGGCAAATTGTCTGAAGCTTTCTTT. This codes for CASSLTGGKLSEAFF.